The subject of this entry is one T cell receptor (beta chain). What it binds is unknown. This entry is derived from a study of pediatric ulcerative colitis. Study findings and constraints: A couple of rectal clonotypes were found only in ulcerative colitis patients, all of them. Total lymphocyte DNA, not sorted subsets, was the template. Blood-rectal clonal overlap within each person was significantly higher in ulcerative colitis patients than controls.

During colonoscopy, one to two rectal pinch biopsies were collected. No immunosuppressive drugs were given to ulcerative colitis patients before diagnostic colonoscopy. Method: immunoSEQ multiplex PCR; TCRdb's copy keeps in-frame clones and lacks some. Of over 30,000 clones in the sample, roughly 77% were seen once. Sequenced: gut tissue. This clonotype was obtained from a boy younger than 18 with mild ulcerative colitis.

The DNA of the CDR3 is TGTGCCTGGAGTGCCACCATGGACAGCCCCTATCATTTT. Its translation is CAWSATMDSPYHF. The chain has TRBV30 and TRBJ1-5, with a weak D call TRBD1 (6 bases). This CDR3 comprises 13 residues. CDR1 is GTSNPN, CDR2 SVGIG, per germline (reference sequence). The V end lost 1 base, the J end lost 16 bases, and 20 bases lay between the germline ends. Looking up the rest from reference TRBV30 and TRBJ1-5 gives the full variable domain: SQTIHQWPATLVQPVGSPLSLECTVEGTSNPNLYWYRQAAGRGLQLLFYSVGIGQISSEVPQNLSASRPQDRQFILSSKKLLLSDSGFYLCAWSATMDSPYHFGDGTRLSIL.